Below, one T cell receptor (beta chain) is given with its context. Individuals aged roughly 18 to 90 years were recruited from 24 US areas. The data derive from a study of blood T cell repertoires in COVID-19. Turning to the study itself: T cells, B-cell-depleted T cells, or PBMCs supplied cDNA or gDNA.

Assay: immunoSEQ multiplex PCR; the TCRdb copy retains only in-frame clones and omits some. The sample lists under 200,000 clones; roughly 87% were seen once. The source is a man aged 45-60 years who had recovered from COVID-19. The material sequenced was PBMCs or T cells enriched from blood (not recorded which).

Here the CDR3 reads CASSNRDRGPTLHF. CDR3 DNA sequence: TGTGCCAGCTCCAACCGGGACAGGGGACCCACACTCCACTTT. This chain joins TRBV9 and TRBJ1-6, with TRBD1 identical over 10 bases. Trimming cost V 7 bases and J 16 bases; bases outside gene matches: 14. CDR3 size: 14 residues. The germline CDR1 and CDR2 sequences are SGDLS and YYNGEE.